The 6 T cell receptor beta chains below were found in one sample sequenced in a study of CD8 T cells in ankylosing spondylitis. MiXCR, applied by TCRdb to the 5' RACE reads, yields one record per CDR3 protein. The sample records 200,000 to 300,000 distinct CDR3 sequences, 24% being singletons. Sequencing input: blood, either unsorted or a sorted T cell fraction (not recorded which). The source of these receptors is a male donor with ankylosing spondylitis or in good health (not recorded which).

The gene calls are TRBV28 and TRBJ2-7; 10 nucleotides align to TRBD2. This CDR3 is 16 amino acids long. The germline CDR1 and CDR2 sequences are MDHEN and SYDVKM. After removal of 2 bases from V and 2 bases from J, the junction contained 6 bases not matched to a gene. The CDR3 protein is CASSLRISGGTYEQYF. The CDR3 DNA sequence: TGTGCCAGCAGTTTACGGATTAGCGGGGGGACCTACGAGCAGTACTTC.

This rearrangement joins TRBV20-1 to TRBJ2-7, with D perhaps TRBD1 (5 bases). This CDR3 is 14 amino acids long. Germline values: CDR1 DFQATT, CDR2 SNEGSKA (reference sequence). V was cut by 6 bases and J by 2 bases, with 17 bases left in between. The CDR3 is CSAYYEQATYEQYF. CDR3 in DNA: TGCAGTGCCTACTACGAACAGGCCACCTACGAGCAGTACTTC.

The chain links TRBV12-3 or TRBV12-4 to TRBJ2-5; 10 bases are shared with TRBD1. After removal of 4 bases from V and 6 bases from J, the junction contained 2 bases not matched to a gene. This CDR3 is 13 amino acids long. CDR3 DNA: TGTGCCAGCAGTTGGGACAGGGGAAAGACCCAGTACTTC. It encodes CASSWDRGKTQYF.

This chain connects TRBV29-1 to TRBJ2-3, with D perhaps TRBD1 (5 bases). CDR3 length: 17 amino acids. Trimming removed 1 base from V and 0 bases from J, with 17 bases in between. The V gene's germline CDR1 is SQVTM and CDR2 ANQGSEA. CDR3 bases: TGCAGCGTTGAAGTAGGAGCAGGGCAGTTTAGCACAGATACGCAGTATTTT. Encoded protein: CSVEVGAGQFSTDTQYF.

This clonotype was seen many times. The chain has TRBV28 and TRBJ2-2; D gene ambiguous. Germline CDR1 reads MDHEN; CDR2 reads SYDVKM. The length of the CDR3 is 14 residues. V was trimmed by 5 bases and J by 5 bases, leaving 12 bases between them. The CDR3 loop is CASSPPWQTGELFF. Here the CDR3 DNA reads TGTGCCAGCAGTCCCCCATGGCAGACCGGGGAGCTGTTTTTT.

A few counts support this clonotype. V is TRBV2 and J is TRBJ2-5, with D perhaps TRBD2 (7 bases). CDR3 length equals 15 residues. V shed 6 bases and J shed 5 bases, with 19 bases lying between them. CDR1 and CDR2 from the germline V gene are SNHLY and FYNNEI. In DNA form, the CDR3 reads TGTGCCAGCAGGTTCTTGGGGGGGGGCAGCGAGACCCAGTACTTC. Its protein product is CASRFLGGGSETQYF.